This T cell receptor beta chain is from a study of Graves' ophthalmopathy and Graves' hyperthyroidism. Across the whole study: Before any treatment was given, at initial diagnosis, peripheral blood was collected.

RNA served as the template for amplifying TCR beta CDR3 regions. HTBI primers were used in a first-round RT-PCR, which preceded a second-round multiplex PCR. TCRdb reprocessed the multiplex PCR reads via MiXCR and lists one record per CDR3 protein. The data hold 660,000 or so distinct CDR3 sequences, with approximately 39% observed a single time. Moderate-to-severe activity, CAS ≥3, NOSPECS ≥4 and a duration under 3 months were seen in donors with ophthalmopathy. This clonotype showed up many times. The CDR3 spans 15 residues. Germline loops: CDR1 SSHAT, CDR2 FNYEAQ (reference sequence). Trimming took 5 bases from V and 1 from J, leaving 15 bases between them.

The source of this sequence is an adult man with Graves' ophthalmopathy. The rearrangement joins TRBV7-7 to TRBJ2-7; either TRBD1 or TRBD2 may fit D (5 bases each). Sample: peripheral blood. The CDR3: CASSLGDPGSYEQYF. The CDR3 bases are TGTGCCAGCAGCCTCGGGGACCCCGGGTCCTACGAGCAGTACTTC.